Below, 28 T cell receptor beta chains from the same sample are listed, as sequenced in a study of blood T cells in healthy people across ages. Alongside a J-beta primer mix, a sample-barcoded 5' primer served in a second PCR lasting about 7 to 12 cycles. TCRdb passed the 5' RACE reads through MiXCR, listing each CDR3 protein once. The data hold about 570,000 distinct CDR3 sequences, with 27% observed a single time. Material: blood. These receptors were obtained from a woman between 70 and 85 years old in good health.

The chain is built from TRBV5-5 and TRBJ1-1; D not certain. V was pared by 4 bases and J by 3 bases, with 16 bases between. The CDR3 extends over 15 amino acids. From germline, CDR1 is SGHKS and CDR2 YYEKEE (reference sequence). As DNA, the CDR3 is TGTGCCAGCAGCCGTGATCCCCAGGAGGACACTGAAGCTTTCTTT. It translates to CASSRDPQEDTEAFF.

The chain couples TRBV10-3 to TRBJ2-5; 9 nucleotides align to TRBD2. The J call may be faulty, since TRBJ2-1 better matches the DNA end. Germline-derived CDR1 and CDR2 are ENHRY and SYGVKD. The CDR3 is made up of 20 amino acids. The CDR3 nucleotides are TGTGCCATCAGTGACACAGCGGGGGGTCCAACCGGTGGCTCCTACAATGAGCAGTTCTTC. Translating it yields CAISDTAGGPTGGSYNEQFF.

This clonotype appeared many times. The chain is built from TRBV20-1 and TRBJ2-3, with D perhaps matching TRBD1 or TRBD2 (6 bases each). Germline loops: CDR1 DFQATT, CDR2 SNEGSKA (reference sequence). Trimming pared 5 bases from V and 2 bases from J, leaving 14 bases between. This CDR3 region has 14 residues. In DNA form, the CDR3 reads TGCAGTGCTCATACGTCGGGGGCCACAGATACGCAGTATTTT. This sequence encodes CSAHTSGATDTQYF.

The CDR3 nucleotides read TGCAGCGCTGCGGACAGCGGGGTGGGATACAATGAGCAGTTCTTC. Its protein is CSAADSGVGYNEQFF. The rearrangement links TRBV29-1 to TRBJ2-1; TRBD2 might be the D (7 bases). The CDR3 loop spans 15 amino acids. Germline V CDR1 and CDR2: SQVTM, ANQGSEA. V lost 7 bases to trimming and J lost 4 bases, with 20 bases between them.

This clonotype came up a few times. The chain uses TRBV5-1 and TRBJ2-5; 8 positions match TRBD2. The ends lost 0 bases at V and 3 bases at J; junction bases unmatched: 7. From germline, CDR1 is SGHRS and CDR2 YFSETQ. This CDR3 comprises 16 residues. CDR3 coding DNA: TGCGCCAGCAGCTTGGCTTTAGCGGGGACCGAAGAGACCCAGTACTTC. Residues: CASSLALAGTEETQYF.

The CDR3 DNA is TGTGCCAGCAGTAGACAGGGGGCGCGAGCCCACGAGCAGTACTTC. Residues: CASSRQGARAHEQYF. The gene calls are TRBV6-6 and TRBJ2-5, with 10 bases matching TRBD1. The J call may be in error: the DNA end matches TRBJ2-7 better. The CDR3 extends over 15 amino acids. The germline V gene encodes CDR1 MNHNY and CDR2 SVGAGI (reference sequence).

This clonotype was picked up a small number of times. The rearrangement joins TRBV15 to TRBJ1-4, with D perhaps matching TRBD1 (6 bases). Germline lookup yields CDR1 LNHNV and CDR2 YYDKDF (reference sequence). The germline V and J ends were trimmed by 3 bases and 0 bases, with 17 bases remaining between them. The CDR3 is 18 amino acids. CDR3 sequence reads: CATSRFYGTSATNEKLFF. CDR3 sequence (DNA): TGTGCCACCAGCAGGTTCTATGGGACAAGTGCAACTAATGAAAAACTGTTTTTT.

In this sample, this clonotype turned up many times. The germline gene is not matched at one end of the junction; a read error may be the cause. This chain links TRBV7-7 with TRBJ2-2; 9 bases align to TRBD2. The CDR3 length is 15 residues. The V gene's germline CDR1 is SSHAT and CDR2 FNYEAQ (reference sequence). CDR3 residues: CASSLAGANTGELFF. The DNA of the CDR3 is TGTGCCAGCAGTTTAGCGGGGGCGAACACCGGGGAGCTGTTTTTT.

There are a few counts of this clonotype. This sequence joins TRBV4-2 and TRBJ2-1; a weak D match, TRBD1 (6 bases). The CDR3 length is 16 residues. Trimming cost V 2 bases and J 8 bases, with 19 bases left between them. CDR1 is LGHNA and CDR2 is YNFKEQ in the germline V gene. The CDR3 DNA reads as TGTGCCAGCAGCCAATCCGGCGCCACGCACAGGGATGAGCAGTTCTTC. Translated, it gives CASSQSGATHRDEQFF.

This chain joins TRBV7-3 and TRBJ2-5; the D gene could be TRBD1 or TRBD2 (5 bases each). CDR3 length: 15 residues. The V gene lost 2 bases and the J gene lost 3 bases, with 13 bases spanning the gap. Germline assignment: CDR1 SGHTA and CDR2 FQGTGA. CDR3 nucleotides: TGTGCCAGCAGCTTAGGGCCTGGGACGGAAGAGACCCAGTACTTC. Protein product: CASSLGPGTEETQYF.

The chain links TRBV6-5 to TRBJ2-1; TRBD2 matches at 7 bases. The CDR3 sequence is 15 residues long. With 7 bases clipped from V and 7 bases from J, the junction kept 13 bases outside the gene matches. Germline V gives CDR1 MNHEY, CDR2 SVGAGI. CDR3 sequence (DNA): TGTGCCAGCAAGTCGGCGACAGCGGGGAAAAATGAGCAGTTCTTC. Translating it yields CASKSATAGKNEQFF.

The chain carries TRBV28 and TRBJ1-4, with D maybe TRBD1 (6 bases). Looked up from germline, CDR1 is MDHEN and CDR2 is SYDVKM. The CDR3 consists of 15 residues. Deletions cut 4 bases from V and 8 bases from J, with 17 bases between. The CDR3 nucleotides are TGTGCCAGCAGTTCCCCCGGGGAGGGGGGCGAAAAACTGTTTTTT. This codes for CASSSPGEGGEKLFF. Combining the CDR3 with reference TRBV28 and TRBJ1-4 gives the whole variable domain DVKVTQSSRYLVKRTGEKVFLECVQDMDHENMFWYRQDPGLGLRLIYFSYDVKMKEKGDIPEGYSVSREKKERFSLILESASTNQTSMYLCASSSPGEGGEKLFFGSGTQLSVL.

This clonotype has a handful of counts. The chain is built from TRBV6-2 or TRBV6-3 and TRBJ2-5, with 9 bases matching TRBD1. V trimming: 1 base; J trimming: 3 bases; junction bases outside the gene matches: 0. The CDR3 spans 14 residues. Germline loops: CDR1 MNHEY, CDR2 SVGEGT. The DNA for the CDR3 is TGTGCCAGCAGTTACTGGGACAGGGAAGAGACCCAGTACTTC. The encoded protein is CASSYWDREETQYF.

The chain joins TRBV5-6 to TRBJ1-2; 8 nucleotides line up with TRBD1. Germline V lookup: CDR1 SGHDT, CDR2 YYEEEE. This CDR3 contains 15 residues. V was clipped by 0 bases and J by 4 bases; unmatched bases: 5. The CDR3 DNA sequence: TGTGCCAGCAGCTTGGCTACTACAGGGGGCTATGGCTACACCTTC. This codes for CASSLATTGGYGYTF.

This clonotype was recorded a few times. The V and J genes are TRBV20-1 and TRBJ2-7, with 8 bases that match TRBD2. The CDR3 loop spans 12 amino acids. CDR1 and CDR2 from the germline V gene are DFQATT and SNEGSKA (reference sequence). CDR3 nucleotide sequence: TGCAGCACGGGACTAGGGGCAGGGGAGCAGTACTTC. Encoded protein: CSTGLGAGEQYF.

J is TRBJ2-1 and V is TRBV7-2; 10 bases line up with TRBD2. This CDR3 comprises 14 residues. Looked up from germline, CDR1 is SGHTA and CDR2 is FQGNSA. Trimming removed 5 bases from V and 7 bases from J; junction bases left unmatched: 5. The CDR3 nucleotides read TGTGCCAGCAGCCGTCCTAGCGGGGGTAATGAGCAGTTCTTC. Protein product: CASSRPSGGNEQFF.

With respect to this clonotype: The junction and the germline gene differ at one end; a read error may be behind it. V and J are TRBV7-2 and TRBJ2-1; D is undetermined. CDR3 length: 13 residues. Per the germline V gene, CDR1 is SGHTA and CDR2 is FQGNSA. This chain's CDR3 is CASRLGNYNEQFF. CDR3 coding DNA: TGTGCCAGCAGATTAGGGAACTACAATGAGCAGTTCTTC.

This clonotype was counted between two and nine times. This could be a read error, since a much larger clone is one nucleotide away. The V gene is TRBV10-3, the J gene TRBJ1-5; D ambiguous. The V gene lost 0 bases and the J gene lost 9 bases, with 6 bases spanning the gap. The CDR3 covers 12 residues. Germline V gives CDR1 ENHRY, CDR2 SYGVKD. The DNA of the CDR3 is TGTGCCATCAGTGAGTCGGGTCGGCCCCAGCATTTT. Protein product: CAISESGRPQHF.

This chain connects TRBV4-2 to TRBJ2-4; 11 nucleotides agree with TRBD2. Germline V gene lookup returns CDR1 LGHNA and CDR2 YNFKEQ. With V trimmed by 2 bases and J by 2 bases, 5 bases remained unmatched. CDR3 length: 17 amino acids. The CDR3 is CASSQSSGGATKNIQYF. CDR3 nucleotides: TGTGCCAGCAGCCAAAGTAGCGGGGGGGCGACCAAAAACATTCAGTACTTC.

The CDR3 protein is CSARDPKGGGEKLFF. DNA for the CDR3: TGCAGTGCTAGAGATCCGAAGGGAGGAGGAGAAAAACTGTTTTTT. The chain carries TRBV20-1 and TRBJ1-4, with D uncertain. V lost 0 bases and J lost 8, with 16 bases in between. CDR1 is DFQATT, CDR2 SNEGSKA, per germline (reference sequence). The CDR3 length is 15 residues.

This rearrangement joins TRBV28 to TRBJ1-5; D uncertain. The germline gives CDR1 MDHEN, CDR2 SYDVKM. The CDR3 is made up of 17 amino acids. V lost 11 bases to trimming and J lost 0 bases, with 23 bases between them. The chain's CDR3 is CAATRMAGLYSNQPQHF. CDR3 bases: TGTGCCGCTACACGCATGGCAGGATTATATAGCAATCAGCCCCAGCATTTT.

This clonotype was detected a few times. CDR3 in amino acids: CASSGQGGETQYF. The CDR3 DNA is TGTGCCAGCAGTGGACAGGGCGGAGAGACCCAGTACTTC. This rearrangement joins TRBV2 to TRBJ2-5, with 7 bases identical to TRBD1. Germline lookup yields CDR1 SNHLY and CDR2 FYNNEI. The CDR3 runs 13 residues. V trimming: 4 bases; J trimming: 4 bases; junction bases outside the gene matches: 3.

The chain carries TRBV6-6 and TRBJ2-7; the match to TRBD1 covers 7 bases. Germline CDR1 is MNHNY and CDR2 is SVGAGI (reference sequence). The CDR3 sequence is 16 residues long. Trimming removed 4 bases from V and 6 bases from J; junction bases left unmatched: 15. The CDR3: CASSSTKGAAVGEQYF. CDR3 nucleotides: TGTGCCAGCAGTTCCACTAAGGGGGCTGCAGTGGGCGAGCAGTACTTC.

This clonotype was counted between two and nine times. The CDR3 nucleotides are TGTGCCAGCAGCTTAGCGTTGGGGACCACTGAAGCTTTCTTT. This encodes CASSLALGTTEAFF. The V and J genes are TRBV7-2 and TRBJ1-1, with D perhaps TRBD1 (5 bases). There are 14 residues in the CDR3. Germline V CDR1 and CDR2: SGHTA, FQGNSA. V was shortened by 0 bases and J by 4 bases, with 9 bases between the two germline ends.

This clonotype occurred a few times. The genes are TRBV5-1 and TRBJ1-1, with a possible D match to TRBD1 (5 bases). CDR1 and CDR2 (germline): SGHRS, YFSETQ. V was cut by 2 bases and J by 0 bases, with 11 bases left in between. The CDR3 is made up of 15 amino acids. The CDR3 DNA is TGCGCCAGCAGCTTCTTCGGGACGTTGAACACTGAAGCTTTCTTT. Amino acid sequence: CASSFFGTLNTEAFF.

This clonotype was found once. This chain uses TRBV10-3 with TRBJ2-3; D may be TRBD1 (6 bases). Germline lookup yields CDR1 ENHRY and CDR2 SYGVKD. The CDR3 consists of 15 residues. V was shortened by 6 bases and J by 1 base, with 14 bases between the two germline ends. CDR3 in amino acids: CAIRGEGQRTDTQYF. For the CDR3, the DNA is TGTGCCATCAGGGGCGAGGGACAACGCACAGATACGCAGTATTTT.

A few counts support this clonotype. Possible read error: a much larger clone is one base away. J is TRBJ2-5 and V is TRBV4-1; no clear D. The V end was cut by 1 base, the J end by 7 bases, with 10 bases between. CDR3 length: 13 residues. Germline V gives CDR1 MGHRA, CDR2 YSYEKL. The CDR3 loop reads CASSQAAPGTQYF. The CDR3 nucleotides read TGCGCCAGCAGCCAAGCGGCTCCAGGGACCCAGTACTTC.

This clonotype was counted many times. The gene calls are TRBV20-1 and TRBJ2-5; perhaps TRBD2 as D (5 bases). The CDR3 is made up of 16 amino acids. Germline loops: CDR1 DFQATT, CDR2 SNEGSKA (reference sequence). Deletions cut 1 base from V and 0 bases from J, with 15 bases between. CDR3 protein: CSARGGIPGDQETQYF. The CDR3 DNA is TGCAGTGCTAGAGGAGGGATTCCCGGGGACCAAGAGACCCAGTACTTC.